The 23 T cell receptor beta chains given below trace back to one sample, sequenced in a study of molecular identifiers for immune sequencing clone quantification. Each CDR3 protein is one row after TCRdb ran MiXCR on the PCR reads. The sample has approximately 500,000 distinct CDR3 sequences, under 30% seen once; the top ten hold about 0.75%. Input material: naive CD8+ T cells from blood, with Jurkat cell RNA spiked in. The subset denotes: FACS-sorted CD8+CD4-CCR7+CD45RA+ naive T cells. These receptors were obtained from a human donor in good health. Some libraries in this study had Jurkat cell RNA spiked in.

This clonotype was counted many times. The rearrangement links TRBV9 to TRBJ2-3; D possibly corresponds to TRBD2 (7 bases). Between the trimmed V and J ends, which lost 0 bases and 2 bases, there was a span of 13 bases. Germline-derived CDR1 and CDR2 are SGDLS and YYNGEE. The CDR3 extends over 16 amino acids. The CDR3 spells CASSVEGGLDTDTQYF. DNA for the CDR3: TGTGCCAGCAGCGTAGAGGGGGGGCTTGACACAGATACGCAGTATTTT.

The J gene is TRBJ2-1, the V gene TRBV7-9; TRBD2 matches 13 bases. The CDR3 runs 17 residues. Germline CDR1 reads SEHNR; CDR2 reads FQNEAQ (reference sequence). Trimming at V came to 5 bases and at J to 7 bases, leaving 11 bases not matched to a gene. In DNA, the CDR3 is TGTGCCAGCAGCGACGAAAACGGGACTAGCGGGATGAATGAGCAGTTCTTC. Translated: CASSDENGTSGMNEQFF. Variable domain in full (rest from reference TRBV7-9 and TRBJ2-1): DTGVSQNPRHKITKRGQNVTFRCDPISEHNRLYWYRQTLGQGPEFLTYFQNEAQLEKSRLLSDRFSAERPKGSFSTLEIQRTEQGDSAMYLCASSDENGTSGMNEQFFGPGTRLTVL.

This clonotype was detected many times. The J gene is TRBJ2-3, the V gene TRBV6-2 or TRBV6-3; 8 bases match TRBD1. The J segment lost 9 bases and the V segment lost 2 bases, leaving 4 bases of the junction unmatched. Germline V CDR1 and CDR2: MNHEY, SVGEGT. The CDR3 has 13 amino acids. The chain's CDR3 is CASSYPDRDTQYF. CDR3 bases: TGTGCCAGCAGTTACCCGGACAGGGACACGCAGTATTTT.

This clonotype turned up a few times. The CDR3 spells CASSLGPADSYGYTF. CDR3 DNA: TGTGCCAGCAGCTTGGGGCCCGCAGATTCCTATGGCTACACCTTC. The chain carries TRBV5-8 and TRBJ1-2; D remains unclear. The CDR3 runs 15 residues. Trimming stripped 0 bases from V and 4 bases from J, with 13 bases between. Germline V gene lookup returns CDR1 SGHTS and CDR2 YDEGEE. The full variable domain, with the rest looked up from reference TRBV5-8 and TRBJ1-2, is EAGVTQSPTHLIKTRGQQATLRCSPISGHTSVYWYQQALGLGLQFLLWYDEGEERNRGNFPPRFSGRQFPNYSSELNVNALELEDSALYLCASSLGPADSYGYTFGSGTRLTVV.

For this clonotype: A read error may produce the germline difference seen at one junction end. V and J are TRBV9 and TRBJ2-5, with 8 nucleotides matching TRBD2. Per the germline V gene, CDR1 is SGDLS and CDR2 is YYNGEE. The CDR3 loop spans 14 amino acids. CDR3 sequence: CVSSGSGVQETQYF. The CDR3 DNA reads as TGTGTCAGCAGCGGTAGCGGGGTCCAAGAGACCCAGTACTTC.

This clonotype was seen many times. This chain connects TRBV30 to TRBJ1-1; TRBD1 aligns across 8 bases. Germline CDR1 GTSNPN, CDR2 SVGIG (reference sequence). This CDR3 region has 13 residues. J was trimmed by 7 bases and V by 0 bases; bases with no gene match: 4. CDR3 in amino acids: CAWSVGQGREAFF. The CDR3 nucleotides are TGTGCCTGGAGTGTTGGACAGGGCCGTGAAGCTTTCTTT.

The chain has TRBV11-2 and TRBJ2-7, with no clear D. The CDR3 consists of 12 residues. The germline V gene encodes CDR1 SGHAT and CDR2 FQNNGV. Trimming pared 4 bases from V and 3 bases from J, leaving 7 bases between. The CDR3 nucleotides are TGTGCCAGCAGCTCTAATATCTACGAGCAGTACTTC. It translates to CASSSNIYEQYF.

This clonotype was seen repeatedly, ten times or more. J is TRBJ2-6 and V is TRBV7-6; tentative D call: TRBD2 (6 bases). Germline CDR1 is SGHVS and CDR2 is FNYEAQ. This CDR3 contains 16 residues. The V gene lost 1 base and the J gene lost 4 bases, with 11 bases spanning the gap. CDR3 bases: TGTGCCAGCAGCTTAGAGTCGGGGGAGGGGGCCAACGTCCTGACTTTC. Translating it yields CASSLESGEGANVLTF.

The V and J genes are TRBV6-2 or TRBV6-3 and TRBJ1-5; possible D gene TRBD1, 6 bases. Trimming removed 7 bases from V and 0 bases from J, with 19 bases in between. This CDR3 is built from 17 residues. The germline V gene encodes CDR1 MNHEY and CDR2 SVGEGT. Written as DNA, the CDR3 is TGTGCCAGCACCTACGACAGGAAAAGTAATAGCAATCAGCCCCAGCATTTT. Its protein is CASTYDRKSNSNQPQHF.

This chain connects TRBV30 to TRBJ2-7, with a tentative D call TRBD1 (6 bases). The CDR3 contains 12 residues. V dropped 5 bases and J dropped 3 bases, with 11 bases sitting between them. Germline assignment: CDR1 GTSNPN and CDR2 SVGIG (reference sequence). The CDR3 sequence is CAWADRYYEQYF. CDR3 bases: TGTGCCTGGGCGGACAGATACTACGAGCAGTACTTC.

In its sample, this clonotype was seen a few times. The gene calls are TRBV7-8 and TRBJ2-1, with unresolved D. Germline CDR1 SGHVS, CDR2 FQNEAQ. This CDR3 is built from 13 residues. Trimming pared 4 bases from V and 5 bases from J, leaving 9 bases between. The CDR3 DNA reads as TGTGCCAGCAGCTCGACACCAAACAATGAGCAGTTCTTC. As protein: CASSSTPNNEQFF.

This clonotype was counted between two and nine times. This chain joins TRBV20-1 and TRBJ2-7, with a possible D match to TRBD1 (6 bases). Germline V lookup: CDR1 DFQATT, CDR2 SNEGSKA (reference sequence). Trimming left V 5 bases short and J 5 bases short, with 22 bases between. CDR3 length: 15 residues. DNA of the CDR3: TGCAGTGCTGTTTACACCGGACAGATTTCGGACGAGCAGTACTTC. Its protein product is CSAVYTGQISDEQYF.

This clonotype was found many times. The gene calls are TRBV20-1 and TRBJ2-7; no clear D gene. The CDR3 length is 12 residues. The germline CDR1 and CDR2 sequences are DFQATT and SNEGSKA (reference sequence). Trimming removed 2 bases at V and 3 bases at J, with 8 bases between. The CDR3 here is CSARQVNYEQYF. The CDR3 region has the DNA TGCAGTGCTAGACAGGTGAACTACGAGCAGTACTTC.

Concerning this clonotype itself: A clone one base away is much larger, so this may be a read error. This chain joins TRBV23-1 and TRBJ2-5; TRBD1 is a possible D gene (6 bases). TRBV23-1 is identified as an open reading frame with a role that is uncertain. V shed 4 bases and J shed 1 base, with 16 bases lying between them. The CDR3 is 16 residues long. DNA of the CDR3: TGCGCCAGCAGTCTCCCCGCAGGGGACCGCCAAGAGACCCAGTACTTC. The encoded protein is CASSLPAGDRQETQYF.

This clonotype was counted a few times. The chain uses TRBV7-9 and TRBJ1-1; D perhaps matches TRBD1 (6 bases). V was cut by 4 bases and J by 3 bases, with 15 bases left in between. Germline values: CDR1 SEHNR, CDR2 FQNEAQ (reference sequence). The CDR3 consists of 15 residues. CDR3 residues: CASSSAGGLDTEAFF. In nucleotides, the CDR3 is TGTGCCAGCAGCTCCGCGGGGGGCTTGGACACTGAAGCTTTCTTT.

The V and J genes are TRBV6-2 or TRBV6-3 and TRBJ1-5; D not certain. V was shortened by 6 bases and J by 5 bases, with 17 bases between the two germline ends. This CDR3 is 15 amino acids long. From germline, CDR1 is MNHEY and CDR2 SVGEGT. The CDR3 is CASRDGLLGYQPQHF. CDR3 coding DNA: TGTGCCAGCAGGGACGGACTATTGGGGTATCAGCCCCAGCATTTT.

This clonotype occurred many times. The V gene is TRBV6-5, the J gene TRBJ1-1; D is possibly TRBD1 (6 bases). Germline V CDR1 and CDR2: MNHEY, SVGAGI. V gave up 6 bases and J gave up 3 bases, with 14 bases separating them. The CDR3 has 14 residues. CDR3 DNA: TGTGCCAGCAGCGAGGGACACCAACACACTGAAGCTTTCTTT. It specifies CASSEGHQHTEAFF.

Details on this clonotype: Likely a read error: the CDR3 ends without its conserved phenylalanine or tryptophan. This chain joins TRBV7-9 and TRBJ2-3; possible D gene TRBD2, 5 bases. From germline, CDR1 is SEHNR and CDR2 FQNEAQ (reference sequence). V was trimmed by 5 bases and J by 6 bases, leaving 15 bases between them. The CDR3 totals 14 residues. DNA of the CDR3: TGTGCCAGCAGCCTTGACCGGACTGGGGATACGCAGTATCTT. The encoded protein is CASSLDRTGDTQYL.

V is TRBV10-3 and J is TRBJ2-5, with a possible D match to TRBD1 (6 bases). V gave up 7 bases and J gave up 3 bases, with 12 bases separating them. This CDR3 has 13 residues. Germline CDR1 reads ENHRY; CDR2 reads SYGVKD. The CDR3, as DNA: TGTGCCATCAAGGTGGCAGGGGAAGAGACCCAGTACTTC. It encodes CAIKVAGEETQYF.

V is TRBV5-6 and J is TRBJ2-7; D is unresolved. The CDR3 spans 12 residues. Germline assignment: CDR1 SGHDT and CDR2 YYEEEE. V lost 4 bases and J 3 bases, leaving 8 bases between the germline ends. This CDR3 reads CASSLTNYEQYF. DNA for the CDR3: TGTGCCAGCAGCCTTACTAACTACGAGCAGTACTTC.

There are many counts of this clonotype. V usage is TRBV7-2 and J usage is TRBJ2-3; no firm D call. Germline CDR1 and CDR2: SGHTA and FQGNSA. This CDR3 has 16 residues. V was clipped by 3 bases and J by 0 bases, with 13 bases between them. DNA of the CDR3: TGTGCCAGCAGCTTGACACATAATCCTAGCACAGATACGCAGTATTTT. Its translation is CASSLTHNPSTDTQYF.

This clonotype was counted a few times. The gene calls are TRBV19 and TRBJ2-7; 8 bases line up with TRBD1. CDR3 length: 15 amino acids. With V trimmed by 7 bases and J by 0 bases, 8 bases remained unmatched. Germline values: CDR1 LNHDA, CDR2 SQIVND (reference sequence). This CDR3 is CASTRGTGGSYEQYF. The CDR3 region has the DNA TGTGCCAGTACCCGCGGGACAGGAGGCTCCTACGAGCAGTACTTC.

Note on this clonotype: One base away lies a much larger clone, so this may be a sequencing read error. CDR3 DNA: TGTGCCAGTAGTATTTACCCCATCAGGAAGAGCAATCAGCCCCAGCATTTT. Residues: CASSIYPIRKSNQPQHF. This chain uses TRBV19 with TRBJ1-5, with D unresolved. Deletions cut 3 bases from V and 1 base from J, with 16 bases between. The V gene's germline CDR1 is LNHDA and CDR2 SQIVND (reference sequence). The CDR3 loop spans 17 amino acids. The full variable domain, completed using reference TRBV19 and TRBJ1-5, is DGGITQSPKYLFRKEGQNVTLSCEQNLNHDAMYWYRQDPGQGLRLIYYSQIVNDFQKGDIAEGYSVSREKKESFPLTVTSAQKNPTAFYLCASSIYPIRKSNQPQHFGDGTRLSIL.